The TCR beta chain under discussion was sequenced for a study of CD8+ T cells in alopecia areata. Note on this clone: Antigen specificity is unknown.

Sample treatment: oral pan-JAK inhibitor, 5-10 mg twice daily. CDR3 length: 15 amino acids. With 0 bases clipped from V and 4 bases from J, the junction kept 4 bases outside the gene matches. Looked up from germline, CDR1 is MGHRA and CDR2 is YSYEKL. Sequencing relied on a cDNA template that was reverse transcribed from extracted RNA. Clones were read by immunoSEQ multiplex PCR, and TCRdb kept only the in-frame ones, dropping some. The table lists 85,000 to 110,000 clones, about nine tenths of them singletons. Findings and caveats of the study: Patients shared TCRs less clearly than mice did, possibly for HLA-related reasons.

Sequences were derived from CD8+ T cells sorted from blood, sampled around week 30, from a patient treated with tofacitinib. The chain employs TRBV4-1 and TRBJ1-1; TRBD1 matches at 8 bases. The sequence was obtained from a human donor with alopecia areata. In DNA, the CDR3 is TGCGCCAGCAGCCAAGATGACAGGGGAGGCACTGAAGCTTTCTTT. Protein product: CASSQDDRGGTEAFF.